The 28 T cell receptor beta chains below were found in one sample sequenced in a study of tumor-infiltrating lymphocytes in primary liver carcinoma. A primer in the constant region served to generate TCR beta cDNA from 500 ng of total RNA. A slightly modified ARM-PCR protocol with three nested multiplex PCR rounds produced these TCR beta libraries. The two initial PCR rounds, nine to eleven cycles each, used TRBV1-TRBV30 forward and C-beta reverse primers. Using its own MiXCR run on the multiplex PCR reads, TCRdb lists one record per CDR3 protein. In the table there are 50,000 or so distinct CDR3 sequences, 60% to 80% of which are singletons. Total RNA and DNA came together from roughly 20-30 mg of bulk tissue without cell sorting. The sequencing input was liver tumor tissue from sampling region 5. Subset specified: tumor region T5, tumor centre. The receptors were sampled from a man aged 40-49 years with primary liver carcinoma and hepatitis B virus infection.

The V call is TRBV12-3 or TRBV12-4, the J call TRBJ2-7; TRBD2 matches 7 bases. This CDR3 is built from 16 residues. V shed 8 bases, J shed 5 bases, and the junction held 18 bases outside the gene matches. CDR3 loop: CASGSRTRRLYDEQYF. The CDR3 DNA reads TGTGCCAGCGGTTCCAGGACTAGAAGGCTATATGACGAGCAGTACTTC.

V gene TRBV7-3 combines with J gene TRBJ2-5; D is tentatively TRBD1 or TRBD2 (5 bases each). Germline CDR1 reads SGHTA; CDR2 reads FQGTGA. V lost 5 bases and J lost 1, with 11 bases in between. The CDR3 totals 14 residues. CDR3 nucleotide sequence: TGTGCCAGCAGCCCCACAGGACTCCAAGAGACCCAGTACTTC. Protein product: CASSPTGLQETQYF.

V and J are TRBV7-2 and TRBJ2-7; either TRBD1 or TRBD2 may fit D (7 bases each). The CDR3 sequence is 16 residues long. Per the germline V gene, CDR1 is SGHTA and CDR2 is FQGNSA. V was trimmed by 5 bases and J by 2 bases, leaving 19 bases between them. The CDR3 protein is CASSPRGGGLTYEQYF. As DNA, the CDR3 is TGTGCCAGCAGCCCCCGGGGAGGGGGCTTGACCTACGAGCAGTACTTC. Full variable domain (remainder filled in from reference TRBV7-2 and TRBJ2-7): GAGVSQSPSNKVTEKGKDVELRCDPISGHTALYWYRQSLGQGLEFLIYFQGNSAPDKSGLPSDRFSAERTGGSVSTLTIQRTQQEDSAVYLCASSPRGGGLTYEQYFGPGTRLTVT.

Note on this clonotype: Mismatch with germline at one junction end may stem from a read error. The chain couples TRBV12-3 or TRBV12-4 to TRBJ2-5; TRBD2 is a possible D gene (5 bases). The CDR3 covers 13 residues. CDR3 protein: CVSSLIVGESEYF. For the CDR3, the DNA is TGTGTCAGCAGTTTAATAGTGGGAGAGTCCGAGTACTTC.

In the case of this clonotype: Sequence at one end of the junction differs from germline and may be a read error. This rearrangement joins TRBV12-3 or TRBV12-4 to TRBJ2-3; 13 nucleotides match TRBD2. The CDR3 is 16 residues long. The CDR3 DNA reads TGTGCCAGCAGGAGTCGGACTAGCGGGAGCACAGATACGCAGTGTTTT. This encodes CASRSRTSGSTDTQCF.

On this clonotype: One end of the junction varies from germline; a read error may be responsible. This chain uses TRBV11-2 with TRBJ2-5; no clear D gene. CDR1 is SGHAT, CDR2 FQNNGV, per germline. The CDR3 runs to 15 residues. This CDR3 reads CVSSPVGLVPEIQYF. The CDR3 DNA sequence: TGTGTTAGCAGCCCCGTCGGGCTAGTCCCAGAGATCCAGTACTTC.

This clonotype was detected only once. One junction end disagrees with the germline gene, perhaps due to a read error. V is TRBV11-3 and J is TRBJ2-7; weak D call: TRBD1 (5 bases). There are 13 residues in the CDR3. Germline V gives CDR1 SGHNT, CDR2 YENEEA. The CDR3 sequence: CDSSVRQSYEQNF. The DNA for the CDR3 is TGTGACAGCAGCGTGAGACAGTCCTACGAGCAGAACTTC.

The chain combines TRBV5-8 with TRBJ2-7; weak D call: TRBD2 (6 bases). The CDR3 covers 18 residues. Germline-derived CDR1 and CDR2 are SGHTS and YDEGEE. With 5 bases removed from V and 0 bases from J, the gap between germline ends came to 24 bases. The CDR3 region is CASSLWGLARGASYEQYF. The CDR3 DNA follows: TGTGCCAGCAGTTTGTGGGGCCTAGCGCGAGGCGCCTCCTACGAGCAGTACTTC.

As regards this clonotype: At one of its ends the junction is not consistent with the germline gene, which may arise from a read error. V usage is TRBV11-2 and J usage is TRBJ2-1, with TRBD2 matching 7 bases. In germline, CDR1 is SGHAT, CDR2 FQNNGV. The CDR3 is made up of 17 amino acids. The CDR3 protein is CAGSLDRGGSLYNEQFF. The CDR3 DNA reads as TGTGCCGGCAGCTTAGATAGGGGCGGGAGTCTCTACAATGAGCAGTTCTTC.

A remark on this clonotype: One end of the junction does not line up with germline, which may come from a read error. This sequence joins TRBV24-1 and TRBJ2-1; D may be TRBD1 (6 bases). Looked up from germline, CDR1 is KGHDR and CDR2 is SFDVKD. The CDR3 extends over 15 amino acids. CDR3 DNA sequence: TGTGCCACTAGTGATTTCTACGGGACAAACAGTGAGCAGTTCTTC. Translating gives CATSDFYGTNSEQFF.

The chain is built from TRBV29-1 and TRBJ2-5; D not resolved. Germline CDR1 is SQVTM and CDR2 is ANQGSEA. Trimming shortened V by 5 bases and J by 4 bases, and 11 bases separated the two germline ends. This CDR3 is 12 amino acids long. CDR3 coding DNA: TGCAGCGTTTGGGGTGAGCTAGAGACCCAGTACTTC. Amino acid sequence: CSVWGELETQYF.

The V gene is TRBV4-3, the J gene TRBJ1-5; 7 bases fit TRBD1. The CDR3 runs 13 residues. Germline V gene lookup returns CDR1 LGHNA and CDR2 YSLEER. Here the CDR3 reads CASGQSRGQPQHF. CDR3 bases: TGCGCTAGCGGCCAGTCCAGGGGGCAGCCCCAGCATTTT.

Concerning this clonotype: The junction differs from germline at one of its ends, possibly a read error. The rearrangement uses TRBV4-3 and TRBJ2-1, with a possible D match to TRBD2 (6 bases). Germline-derived CDR1 and CDR2 are LGHNA and YSLEER. CDR3 size: 16 residues. The CDR3 bases are TGCACCAGCAGCCGAGATCGGAGCGGGTTCTACAATGAGAAGTTCTTC. Protein: CTSSRDRSGFYNEKFF.

Details on this clonotype: One junction end does not reproduce the germline sequence, and a read error may be involved. The chain has TRBV29-1 and TRBJ2-1, with 15 bases lining up with TRBD2. The length of the CDR3 is 15 residues. Germline CDR1 SQVTM, CDR2 ANQGSEA. The CDR3 loop is CGVGLAGGFYNKQCF. In DNA, the CDR3 is TGCGGCGTTGGACTAGCGGGAGGGTTCTACAATAAGCAGTGCTTC.

Turning to this clonotype: An end of the junction differs from the germline gene, which may be a read error. V is TRBV11-2 and J is TRBJ2-7; 7 positions match TRBD2. CDR1 is SGHAT and CDR2 is FQNNGV in the germline V gene. The length of the CDR3 is 13 residues. CDR3 nucleotide sequence: TGTGTCAGCAGCCCAAATCTACGGGGGAGGGGGTACTTC. Protein sequence: CVSSPNLRGRGYF.

J is TRBJ2-7 and V is TRBV11-1; possible D gene TRBD2, 5 bases. Germline values: CDR1 SGHAT, CDR2 FQDESV (reference sequence). The CDR3 consists of 17 residues. V lost 1 base and J lost 0, with 16 bases in between. CDR3 in DNA: TGTGCCAGCAGCTTAGGGCCGGCGGATGAGGGCTCCTACGAGCAGTACTTC. Amino acids: CASSLGPADEGSYEQYF.

Notes on this clonotype: Its ends do not fully match the called genes, so a read error is possible. The rearrangement links TRBV5-1 to TRBJ2-4; D is possibly TRBD1 or TRBD2 (7 bases each). From germline, CDR1 is SGHRS and CDR2 YFSETQ. This CDR3 is built from 17 residues. For the CDR3, the DNA is TGCGCCAGCAGCATGGGAGGGACAGACCTAGCCAAAAACATTAAGTACTTC. This translates into CASSMGGTDLAKNIKYF. The full variable domain, its missing parts supplied by reference TRBV5-1 and TRBJ2-4, is KAGVTQTPRYLIKTRGQQVTLSCSPISGHRSVSWYQQTPGQGLQFLFEYFSETQRNKGNFPGRFSGRQFSNSRSEMNVSTLELGDSALYLCASSMGGTDLAKNIKYFGAGTRLSVL.

As for this clonotype: Sequence at one end of the junction differs from germline and may be a read error. The rearrangement uses TRBV28 and TRBJ2-1; 12 bases align to TRBD2. Germline V gives CDR1 MDHEN, CDR2 SYDVKM. The CDR3 covers 18 residues. The CDR3, as DNA: TGTGCCAGCAATTTATTGGGACTAGCGGGTAGCTCCTACAATGAGCAGTTCTTC. Its translation is CASNLLGLAGSSYNEQFF.

This chain connects TRBV29-1 to TRBJ2-1; D might be TRBD1 (5 bases). Trimming shortened V by 8 bases and J by 4 bases, and 18 bases separated the two germline ends. This CDR3 has 14 amino acids. Germline CDR1 reads SQVTM; CDR2 reads ANQGSEA. CDR3 region: CSILGQDLYNEQFF. The DNA for the CDR3 is TGCAGCATTTTGGGGCAGGACCTTTACAATGAGCAGTTCTTC.

A few counts support this clonotype. At one end, the junction sequence differs from germline, possibly due to a read error. V usage is TRBV29-1 and J usage is TRBJ1-1; 7 bases agree with TRBD1. The CDR3 is made up of 14 amino acids. Germline V lookup: CDR1 SQVTM, CDR2 ANQGSEA. The CDR3 DNA reads TGCAGCGTCGGCGGTGGCAGGGGGAGGAGTGAAGCTTTCTTC. Translating it yields CSVGGGRGRSEAFF.

The gene calls are TRBV28 and TRBJ2-7; the match to TRBD2 covers 7 bases. Germline V gene sequence: CDR1 MDHEN, CDR2 SYDVKM. Trimming cost V 6 bases and J 7 bases; bases outside gene matches: 15. This CDR3 region has 15 residues. DNA for the CDR3: TGTGCCAGCAGACTCCCTCCGGCGGGGGAAGGGGAGCAGTACTTC. Protein product: CASRLPPAGEGEQYF.

Concerning this clonotype: A much bigger clone sits one base away, suggesting this may be a read error. V gene TRBV20-1 combines with J gene TRBJ2-7, with TRBD2 matching 8 bases. This CDR3 is 13 amino acids long. The germline V gene has CDR1 DFQATT and CDR2 SNEGSKA (reference sequence). CDR3 in DNA: TGCAGTGTCTACGGGAGGGGGTCCTACGAGCGGTACTTC. Encoded protein: CSVYGRGSYERYF.

Points on this clonotype: Sequence at one end of the junction differs from germline and may be a read error. The chain links TRBV4-2 to TRBJ1-2; 9 bases line up with TRBD1. CDR3 length: 16 amino acids. Germline V gene lookup returns CDR1 LGHNA and CDR2 YNFKEQ. The CDR3 spells CASGQPGQGFSDDYTF. CDR3 in DNA: TGTGCCAGCGGCCAACCCGGACAGGGGTTTTCGGATGACTACACCTTC.

V and J are TRBV28 and TRBJ2-5; tentatively, D is TRBD1 (6 bases). V shed 6 bases and J shed 5 bases, with 13 bases lying between them. This CDR3 contains 13 residues. From germline, CDR1 is MDHEN and CDR2 SYDVKM. The CDR3 nucleotides read TGTGCCAGCAGATTACTGGGGGCCGAGACCCAGTACTTC. As protein: CASRLLGAETQYF.

The chain employs TRBV6-2 or TRBV6-3 and TRBJ2-3; no clear D. V lost 2 bases, J lost 5 bases, and 17 bases lay in between. The germline V gene has CDR1 MNHEY and CDR2 SVGEGT. The CDR3 is made up of 16 amino acids. This chain's CDR3 is CASSYGVSWYEDTQYF. CDR3 DNA sequence: TGTGCCAGCAGTTACGGGGTGTCCTGGTATGAAGATACGCAGTATTTT.

This clonotype showed up just once. This rearrangement joins TRBV7-6 to TRBJ2-7; 7 positions match TRBD2. In germline, CDR1 is SGHVS, CDR2 FNYEAQ. The J segment lost 5 bases and the V segment lost 1 base, leaving 8 bases of the junction unmatched. There are 15 residues in the CDR3. CDR3 nucleotide sequence: TGTGCCAGCAGCTTAGAGAGCCTAGCGGCCCACGAGCAGTACTTC. Translation: CASSLESLAAHEQYF.

Remarks on this clonotype: An end of the junction does not agree with germline; a read error may underlie this. The CDR3 DNA sequence: TGTGCAATCAGTGACCCGGAGGGAGCGGGAGCCACGAGCACCGGGGAGCTGCTTTTT. Protein product: CAISDPEGAGATSTGELLF. The chain couples TRBV10-3 to TRBJ2-2, with 8 nucleotides matching TRBD2. There are 19 residues in the CDR3. Germline loops: CDR1 ENHRY, CDR2 SYGVKD.

This clonotype was seen many times. The CDR3 protein is CASSQVPGGAPGNTIYF. CDR3 coding DNA: TGTGCCAGCAGCCAAGTTCCGGGCGGGGCGCCAGGAAACACCATATATTTT. This chain connects TRBV14 to TRBJ1-3; D is perhaps TRBD1 (5 bases). Per germline, CDR1 SGHDN and CDR2 FVKESK. The CDR3 contains 17 residues. The V end was cut by 1 base, the J end by 4 bases, with 17 bases between.